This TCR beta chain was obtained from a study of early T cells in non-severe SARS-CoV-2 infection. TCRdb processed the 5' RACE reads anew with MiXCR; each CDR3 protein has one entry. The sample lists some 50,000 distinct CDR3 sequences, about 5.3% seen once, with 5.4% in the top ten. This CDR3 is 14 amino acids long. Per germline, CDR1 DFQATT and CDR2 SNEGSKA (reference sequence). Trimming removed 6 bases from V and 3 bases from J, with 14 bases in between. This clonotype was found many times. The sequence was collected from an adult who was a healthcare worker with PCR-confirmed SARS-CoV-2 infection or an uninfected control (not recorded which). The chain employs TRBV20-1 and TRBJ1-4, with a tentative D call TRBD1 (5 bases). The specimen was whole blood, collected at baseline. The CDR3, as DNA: TGCAGTGCAGACACACAGGAGGCTAATGAAAAACTGTTTTTT. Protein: CSADTQEANEKLFF.